This TCR beta chain was retrieved from a study of OX40 agonist ivuxolimab in advanced cancers. As for the study in general: Each dose-escalation patient presented with hepatocellular carcinoma, melanoma, renal cell or head and neck cancer. Two patients with cutaneous melanoma and one with hepatocellular carcinoma, three in total, showed partial responses.

The V and J ends lost 3 bases and 2 bases respectively, with 12 bases between them. The germline CDR1 and CDR2 sequences are SGHDT and YYEEEE. The CDR3 covers 14 residues. A remark on this clone: Its antigen is unknown.

The assay was immunoSEQ multiplex PCR, and TCRdb's table has in-frame clones only and misses some. The top ten hold 18% of the sample, which has some 19,000 clones, 77% seen once. Study outcomes and limitations: No antigen was identified for the clonally expanded peripheral T cells. Several nonresponders also turned out to have low normalized T-cell clonal expansion.

This TCR came from an adult with an advanced solid tumor such as melanoma, head and neck, liver or kidney cancer. Material: CD4+ or CD8+ T cells sorted from blood, obtained in a trial of the OX40 agonist ivuxolimab. The chain uses TRBV5-6 and TRBJ2-7; D is perhaps TRBD1 or TRBD2 (5 bases each). The DNA of the CDR3 is TGTGCCAGCAGCTCCTCAGGGACCACCTACGAGCAGTACTTC. This translates into CASSSSGTTYEQYF.